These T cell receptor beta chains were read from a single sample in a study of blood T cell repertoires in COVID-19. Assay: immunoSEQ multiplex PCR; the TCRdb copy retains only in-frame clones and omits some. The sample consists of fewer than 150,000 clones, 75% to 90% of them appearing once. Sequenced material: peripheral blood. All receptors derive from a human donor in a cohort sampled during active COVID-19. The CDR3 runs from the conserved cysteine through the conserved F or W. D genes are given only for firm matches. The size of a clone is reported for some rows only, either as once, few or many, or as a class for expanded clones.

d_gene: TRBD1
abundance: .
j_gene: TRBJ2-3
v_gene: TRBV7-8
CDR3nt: TGTGCCAGCAGCTTAGTCTTACGGGACAGCAGCGGTACGCAGTATTTT
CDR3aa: CASSLVLRDSSGTQYF

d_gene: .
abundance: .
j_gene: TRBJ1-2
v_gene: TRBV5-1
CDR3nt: TGCGCCAGCAGCGGGGCCCCAAACTATGGCTACACCTTC
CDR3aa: CASSGAPNYGYTF

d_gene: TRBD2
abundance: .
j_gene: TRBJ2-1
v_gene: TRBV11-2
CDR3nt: TGTGCCAGCAGCTTACAGCGGGGGGTGGGTAATGAGCAGTTCTTC
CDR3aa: CASSLQRGVGNEQFF

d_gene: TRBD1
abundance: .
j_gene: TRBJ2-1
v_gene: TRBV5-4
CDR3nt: TGTGCCAGCAGCACCCCGGACGGGACAGGGGGCCCCGGACTGATCAATGAGCAGTTCTTC
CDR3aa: CASSTPDGTGGPGLINEQFF

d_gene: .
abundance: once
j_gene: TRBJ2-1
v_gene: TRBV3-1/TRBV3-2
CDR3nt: TGTGCCAGCAGCCGAAGCGGTTCTTCCTCCTACAATGAGCAGTTCTTC
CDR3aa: CASSRSGSSSYNEQFF

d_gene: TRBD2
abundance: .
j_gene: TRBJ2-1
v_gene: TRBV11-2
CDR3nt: TGTGCCAGCAGCTTAGAGGGGCGGGGGACTAGCGGGACTTCGAATGAGCAGTTCTTC
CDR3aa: CASSLEGRGTSGTSNEQFF

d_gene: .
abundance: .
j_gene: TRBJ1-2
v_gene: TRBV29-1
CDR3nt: TGCAGCGGACCTACGTTGGAGGGCTATGGCTACACCTTC
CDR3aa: CSGPTLEGYGYTF

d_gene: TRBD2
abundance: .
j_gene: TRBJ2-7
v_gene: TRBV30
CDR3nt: TGTGCCTGGAGTGAACTAGCGGGCAGGTCCGAGCAGTACTTC
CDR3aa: CAWSELAGRSEQYF

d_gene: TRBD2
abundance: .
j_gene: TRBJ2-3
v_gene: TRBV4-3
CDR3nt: TGCGCCAGCAGCCAAGGGACTGGACTAGCGGGAGGGACAGATACGCAGTATTTT
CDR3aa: CASSQGTGLAGGTDTQYF

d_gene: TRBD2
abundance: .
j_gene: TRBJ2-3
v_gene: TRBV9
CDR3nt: TGTGCCAGCAGCGGAGGACTAGCGGGGATCACAGATACGCAGTATTTT
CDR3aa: CASSGGLAGITDTQYF

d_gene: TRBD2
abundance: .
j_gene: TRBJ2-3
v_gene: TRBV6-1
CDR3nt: TGTGCCAGCAGTGAACTGGCGGGAGTCACAGATACGCAGTATTTT
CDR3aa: CASSELAGVTDTQYF

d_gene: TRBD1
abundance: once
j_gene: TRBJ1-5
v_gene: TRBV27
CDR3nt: TGTGCCAGCAGCTGGGGCAGGGGGCATCAGCCCCAGCATTTT
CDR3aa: CASSWGRGHQPQHF

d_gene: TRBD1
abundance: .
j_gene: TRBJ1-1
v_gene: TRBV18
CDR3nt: TGTGCCAGCTCGAAGGGACAGGGCCTTCCCACTGAAGCTTTCTTT
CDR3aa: CASSKGQGLPTEAFF

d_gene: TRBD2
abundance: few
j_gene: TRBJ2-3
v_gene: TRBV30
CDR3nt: TGTGCCTGGGCTAGCGGAAGCACAGATACGCAGTATTTT
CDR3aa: CAWASGSTDTQYF

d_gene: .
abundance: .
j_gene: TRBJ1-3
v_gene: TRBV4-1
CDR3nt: TGCGCCAGCAGCCCCAAGAGGACAGCTACTGGAAACACCATATATTTT
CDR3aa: CASSPKRTATGNTIYF

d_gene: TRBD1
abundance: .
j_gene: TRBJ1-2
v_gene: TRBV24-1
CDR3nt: TGTGCCACCAGTCGGGACAGATTATATGGCTACACCTTC
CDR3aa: CATSRDRLYGYTF

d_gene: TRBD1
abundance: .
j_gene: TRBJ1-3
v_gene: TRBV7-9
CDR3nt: TGTGCCAGCAGCGCACCCCGACAGGGGGTCACCATATATTTT
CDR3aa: CASSAPRQGVTIYF

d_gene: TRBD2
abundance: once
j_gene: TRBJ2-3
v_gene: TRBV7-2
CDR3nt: TGTGCCAGCAGCTTAGCACTAACAGCGGGGGGGGCAAGCACAGATACGCAGTATTTT
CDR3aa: CASSLALTAGGASTDTQYF

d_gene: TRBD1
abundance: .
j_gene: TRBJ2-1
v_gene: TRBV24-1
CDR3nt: TGTGCCACCAGTGATTCAAGACAGGGTGTATCCAATGAGCAGTTCTTC
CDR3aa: CATSDSRQGVSNEQFF

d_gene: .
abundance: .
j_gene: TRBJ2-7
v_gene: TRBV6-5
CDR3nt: TGTGCCGCCACTGCGGCATTCTCCTACGAGCAGTACTTC
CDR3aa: CAATAAFSYEQYF

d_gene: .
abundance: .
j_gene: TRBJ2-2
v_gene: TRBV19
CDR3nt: TGTGCCAGTAGTATAGGGACAACCGGGGAGCTGTTTTTT
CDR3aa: CASSIGTTGELFF

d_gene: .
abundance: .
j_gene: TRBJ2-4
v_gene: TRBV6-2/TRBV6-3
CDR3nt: TGTGCCAGCAGTTACAAGGGGGAAGGTATCAAAAACATTCAGTACTTC
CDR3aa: CASSYKGEGIKNIQYF

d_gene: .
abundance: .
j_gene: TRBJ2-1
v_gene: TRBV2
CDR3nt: TGTGCCAGCAGAGGACTACCCCTTCCCCAAAATATGGATGAGCAGTTCTTC
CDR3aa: CASRGLPLPQNMDEQFF

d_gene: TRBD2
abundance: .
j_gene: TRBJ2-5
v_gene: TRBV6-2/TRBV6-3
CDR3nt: TGTGCCAGCAGTTACCCGTTAGCGGGGGATCAAGAGACCCAGTACTTC
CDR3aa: CASSYPLAGDQETQYF

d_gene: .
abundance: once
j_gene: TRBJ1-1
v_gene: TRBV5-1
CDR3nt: TGCGCCAGCAGCGAGGGTGAGGGGGTGGCTTTCTTT
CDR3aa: CASSEGEGVAFF

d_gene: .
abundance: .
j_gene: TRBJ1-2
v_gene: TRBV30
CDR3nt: TGTGCCTGGAGCACTTACTATGGCTACACCTTC
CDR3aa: CAWSTYYGYTF

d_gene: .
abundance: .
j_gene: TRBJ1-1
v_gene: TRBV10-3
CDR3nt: TGTGCCATCAGTGATCTGACAGGTGGGAGTGTGGCTTTCTTT
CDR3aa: CAISDLTGGSVAFF

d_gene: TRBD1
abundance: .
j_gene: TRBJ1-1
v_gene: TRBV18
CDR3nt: TGTGCCAGCTCACGGGACAGAGAGGAAGCTTTCTTT
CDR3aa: CASSRDREEAFF

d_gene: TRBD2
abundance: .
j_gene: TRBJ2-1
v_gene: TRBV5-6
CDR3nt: TGTGCCAGCAGCTTGTATCCCCCCAGCGGGGAAAACAATGAGCAGTTCTTC
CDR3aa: CASSLYPPSGENNEQFF

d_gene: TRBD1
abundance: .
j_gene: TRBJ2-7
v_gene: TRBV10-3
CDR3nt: TGTGCCATCGGAACAGGGGACGACGAGCAGTACTTC
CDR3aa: CAIGTGDDEQYF

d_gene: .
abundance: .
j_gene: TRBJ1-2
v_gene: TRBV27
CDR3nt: TGTGCCAGCAGTTTATGGGGCATCGGTGGCTACACCTTC
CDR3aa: CASSLWGIGGYTF

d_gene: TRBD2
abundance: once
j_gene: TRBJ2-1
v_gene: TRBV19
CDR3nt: TGTGCCAGTTGGGGGGGAAACAATGAGCAGTTCTTC
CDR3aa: CASWGGNNEQFF

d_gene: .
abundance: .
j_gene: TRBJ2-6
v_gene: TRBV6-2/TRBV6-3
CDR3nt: TGTGCCAGCAGTTACCTTGGCCTCTTGGGGGCCAACGTCCTGACTTTC
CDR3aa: CASSYLGLLGANVLTF

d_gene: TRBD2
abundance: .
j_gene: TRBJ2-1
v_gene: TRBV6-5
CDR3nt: TGTGCCAGCAGTTACGGGACTAGCGGTTCAAGAGAGCAGTTCTTC
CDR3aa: CASSYGTSGSREQFF

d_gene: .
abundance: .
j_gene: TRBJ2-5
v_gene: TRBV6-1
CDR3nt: TGTGCCAGCAGTGAAGCTCAAGGGGTGACCCAGACCCAGTACTTC
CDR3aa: CASSEAQGVTQTQYF

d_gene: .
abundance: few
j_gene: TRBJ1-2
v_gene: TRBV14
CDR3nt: TGTGCCAGCAGCCTTACGCGGGGGGCGGAGGGCTACACCTTC
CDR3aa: CASSLTRGAEGYTF

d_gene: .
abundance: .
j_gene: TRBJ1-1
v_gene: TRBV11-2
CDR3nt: TGTGCCAGCAGCCTAAGGACAGTCGGGCCTGAAGCTTTCTTT
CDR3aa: CASSLRTVGPEAFF

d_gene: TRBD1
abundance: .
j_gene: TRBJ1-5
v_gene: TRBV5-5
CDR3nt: TGTGCCAGCAGCAGGGGAGCACAGGGGAGGTATCAGCCCCAGCATTTT
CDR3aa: CASSRGAQGRYQPQHF

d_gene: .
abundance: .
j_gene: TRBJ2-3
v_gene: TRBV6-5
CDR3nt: TGTGCCAGCAGATTGGGAGTTACAGATACGCAGTATTTT
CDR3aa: CASRLGVTDTQYF

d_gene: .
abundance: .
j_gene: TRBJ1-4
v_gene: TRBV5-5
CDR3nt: TGTGCCAGCAGCTCCCTAGGGGTAACTAATGAAAAACTGTTTTTT
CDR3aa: CASSSLGVTNEKLFF

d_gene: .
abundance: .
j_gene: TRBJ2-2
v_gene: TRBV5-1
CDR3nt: TGCGCCAGCAGCTTGGGCGGCCGGATGGACACCGGGGAGCTGTTTTTT
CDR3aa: CASSLGGRMDTGELFF

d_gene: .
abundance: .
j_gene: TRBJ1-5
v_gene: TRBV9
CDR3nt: TGTGCCAGCAGTCCCCAGGGTAACAATCAGCCCCAGCATTTT
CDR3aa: CASSPQGNNQPQHF

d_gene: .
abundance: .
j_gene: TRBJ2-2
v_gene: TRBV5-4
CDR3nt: TGTGCCAGCAGCTACACTGGCGGGGTCAACACCGGGGAGCTGTTTTTT
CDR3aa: CASSYTGGVNTGELFF

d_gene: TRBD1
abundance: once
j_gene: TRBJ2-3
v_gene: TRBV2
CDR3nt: TGTGCCAGCCCCGGGACAGGGACTCAGATCACGCAGTATTTT
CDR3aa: CASPGTGTQITQYF

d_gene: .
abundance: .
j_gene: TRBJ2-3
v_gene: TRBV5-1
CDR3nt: TGCGCCAGCAGCTTGGAGCCCCGGCGGTGGGCGCAGTATTTT
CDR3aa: CASSLEPRRWAQYF

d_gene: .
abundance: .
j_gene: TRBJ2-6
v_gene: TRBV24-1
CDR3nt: TGTGCCACCAGTGACTTCGGAGCGGGCAACGTCCTGACTTTC
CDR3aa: CATSDFGAGNVLTF

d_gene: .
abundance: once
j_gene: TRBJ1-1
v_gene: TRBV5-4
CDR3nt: TGTGCCAGCAGCGCCCCCAGGGGAGGGGACACTGAAGCTTTCTTT
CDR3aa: CASSAPRGGDTEAFF

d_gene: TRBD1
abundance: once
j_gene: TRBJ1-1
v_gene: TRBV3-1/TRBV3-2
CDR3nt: TGTGCCAGCAGCCAAACCCCGACAGGGGGCGATGCTTTCTTT
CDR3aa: CASSQTPTGGDAFF

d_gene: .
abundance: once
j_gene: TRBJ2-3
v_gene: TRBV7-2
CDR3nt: TGTGCCAGCAGCTTAGAGGGGACTGTACCCACAGATACGCAGTATTTT
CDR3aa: CASSLEGTVPTDTQYF

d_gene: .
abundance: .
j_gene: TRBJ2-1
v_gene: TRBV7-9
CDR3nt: TGTGCCAGCAGCGTCCGGACTACCATCAATGAGCAGTTCTTC
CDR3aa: CASSVRTTINEQFF

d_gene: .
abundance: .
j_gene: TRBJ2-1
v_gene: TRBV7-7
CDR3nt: TGTGCCAGCAGCTTAGTCCTTACAGGGGAGCAGTTCTTC
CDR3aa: CASSLVLTGEQFF

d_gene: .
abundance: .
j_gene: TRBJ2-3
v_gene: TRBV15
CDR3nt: TGTGCCACCAGCAGAGGCCCCGCGGGTAGGACAGATACGCAGTATTTT
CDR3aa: CATSRGPAGRTDTQYF